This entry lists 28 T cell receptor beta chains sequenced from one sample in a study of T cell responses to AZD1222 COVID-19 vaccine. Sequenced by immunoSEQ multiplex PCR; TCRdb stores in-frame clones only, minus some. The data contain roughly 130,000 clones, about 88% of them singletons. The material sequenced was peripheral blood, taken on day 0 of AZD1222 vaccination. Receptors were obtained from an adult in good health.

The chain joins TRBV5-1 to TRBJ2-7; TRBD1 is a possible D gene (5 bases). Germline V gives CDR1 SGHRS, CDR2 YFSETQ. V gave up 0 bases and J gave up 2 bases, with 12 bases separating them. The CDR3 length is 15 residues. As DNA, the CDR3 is TGCGCCAGCAGCTTGGAGGCAGGGATTACCTACGAGCAGTACTTC. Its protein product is CASSLEAGITYEQYF.

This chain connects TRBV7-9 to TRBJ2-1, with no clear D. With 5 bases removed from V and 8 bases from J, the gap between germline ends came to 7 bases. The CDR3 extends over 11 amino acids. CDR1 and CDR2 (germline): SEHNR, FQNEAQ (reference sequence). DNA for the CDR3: TGTGCCAGCAGCCCGGATTATGAGCAGTTCTTC. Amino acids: CASSPDYEQFF.

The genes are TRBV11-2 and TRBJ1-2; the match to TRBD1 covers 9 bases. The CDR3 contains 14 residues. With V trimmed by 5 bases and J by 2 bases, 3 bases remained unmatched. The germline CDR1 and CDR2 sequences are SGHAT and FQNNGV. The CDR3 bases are TGTGCCAGCAGCCCAGACAGGGGGAACTATGGCTACACCTTC. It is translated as CASSPDRGNYGYTF.

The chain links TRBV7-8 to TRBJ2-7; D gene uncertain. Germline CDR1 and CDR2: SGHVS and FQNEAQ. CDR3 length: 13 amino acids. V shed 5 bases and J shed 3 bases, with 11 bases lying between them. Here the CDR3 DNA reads TGTGCCAGCAGCCGCGACCGCGACTACGAGCAGTACTTC. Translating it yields CASSRDRDYEQYF.

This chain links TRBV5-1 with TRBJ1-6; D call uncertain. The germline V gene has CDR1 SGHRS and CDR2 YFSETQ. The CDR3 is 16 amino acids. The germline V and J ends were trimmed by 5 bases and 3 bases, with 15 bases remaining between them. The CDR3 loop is CASSPDGLSYNSPLHF. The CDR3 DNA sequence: TGCGCCAGCAGTCCGGACGGTTTGAGCTATAATTCACCCCTCCACTTT.

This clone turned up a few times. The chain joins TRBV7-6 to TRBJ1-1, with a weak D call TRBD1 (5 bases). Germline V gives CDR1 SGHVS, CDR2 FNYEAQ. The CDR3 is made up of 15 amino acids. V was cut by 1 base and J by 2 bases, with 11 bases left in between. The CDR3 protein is CASSLGGAPNTEAFF. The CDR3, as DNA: TGTGCCAGCAGCTTAGGTGGGGCCCCAAACACTGAAGCTTTCTTT.

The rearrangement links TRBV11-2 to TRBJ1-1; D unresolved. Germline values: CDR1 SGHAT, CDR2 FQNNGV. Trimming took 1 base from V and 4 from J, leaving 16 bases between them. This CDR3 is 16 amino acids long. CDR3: CASSLAGGRPSTEAFF. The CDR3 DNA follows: TGTGCCAGCAGCTTAGCGGGTGGCCGGCCCAGCACTGAAGCTTTCTTT.

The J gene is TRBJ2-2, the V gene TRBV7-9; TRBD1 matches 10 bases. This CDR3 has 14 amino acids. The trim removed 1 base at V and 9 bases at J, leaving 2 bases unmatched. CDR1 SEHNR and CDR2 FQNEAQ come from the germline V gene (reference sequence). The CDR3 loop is CASSLGQGARELFF. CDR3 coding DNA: TGTGCCAGCAGCTTAGGACAGGGGGCGCGGGAGCTGTTTTTT.

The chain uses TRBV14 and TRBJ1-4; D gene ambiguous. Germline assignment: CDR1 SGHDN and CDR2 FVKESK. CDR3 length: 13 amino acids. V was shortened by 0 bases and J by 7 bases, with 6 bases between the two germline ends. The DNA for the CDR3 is TGTGCCAGCAGCCAAGATGGAGGTGAAAAACTGTTTTTT. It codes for CASSQDGGEKLFF.

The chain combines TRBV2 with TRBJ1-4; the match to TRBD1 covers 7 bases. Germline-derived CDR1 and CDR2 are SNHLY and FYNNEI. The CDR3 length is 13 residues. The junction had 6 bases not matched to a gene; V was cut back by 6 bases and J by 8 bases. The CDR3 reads CASRTGLEEKLFF. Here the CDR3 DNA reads TGTGCCAGCAGGACAGGGCTCGAAGAAAAACTGTTTTTT.

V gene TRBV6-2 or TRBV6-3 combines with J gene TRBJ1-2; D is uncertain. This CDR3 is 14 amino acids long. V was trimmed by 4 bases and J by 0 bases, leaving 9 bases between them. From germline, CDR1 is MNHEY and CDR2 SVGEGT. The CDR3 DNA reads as TGTGCCAGCAGTTCTTGGGAGTCTAACTATGGCTACACCTTC. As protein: CASSSWESNYGYTF.

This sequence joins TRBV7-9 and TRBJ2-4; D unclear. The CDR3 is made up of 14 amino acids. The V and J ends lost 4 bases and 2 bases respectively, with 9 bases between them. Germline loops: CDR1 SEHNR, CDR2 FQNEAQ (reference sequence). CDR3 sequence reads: CASSSKETKNIQYF. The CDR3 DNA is TGTGCCAGCAGCTCTAAGGAAACCAAAAACATTCAGTACTTC.

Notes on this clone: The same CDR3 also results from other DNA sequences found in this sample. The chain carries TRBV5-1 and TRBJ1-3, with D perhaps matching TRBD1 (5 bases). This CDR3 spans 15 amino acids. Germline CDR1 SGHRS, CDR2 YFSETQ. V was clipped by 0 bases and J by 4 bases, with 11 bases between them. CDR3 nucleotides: TGCGCCAGCAGCTTGGAAGACAGCCCCGGAAACACCATATATTTT. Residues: CASSLEDSPGNTIYF.

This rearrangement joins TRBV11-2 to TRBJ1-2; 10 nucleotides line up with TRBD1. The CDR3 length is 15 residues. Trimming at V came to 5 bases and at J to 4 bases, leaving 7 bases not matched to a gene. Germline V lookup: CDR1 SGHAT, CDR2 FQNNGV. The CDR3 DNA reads TGTGCCAGCAGCCCGGGACAGGGGTTCTTCTATGGCTACACCTTC. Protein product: CASSPGQGFFYGYTF.

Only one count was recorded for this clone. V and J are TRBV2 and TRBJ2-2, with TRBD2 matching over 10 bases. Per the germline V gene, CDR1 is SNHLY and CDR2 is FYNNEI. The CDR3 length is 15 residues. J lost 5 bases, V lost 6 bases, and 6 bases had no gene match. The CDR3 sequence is CASSPASGGTGELFF. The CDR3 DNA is TGTGCCAGCAGCCCGGCTAGCGGGGGTACCGGGGAGCTGTTTTTT.

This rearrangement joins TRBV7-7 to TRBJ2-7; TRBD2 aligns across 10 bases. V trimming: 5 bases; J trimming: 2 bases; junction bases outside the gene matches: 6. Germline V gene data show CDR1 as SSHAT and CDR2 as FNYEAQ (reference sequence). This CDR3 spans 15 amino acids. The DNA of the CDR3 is TGTGCCAGCAGCCCCGGGACTAGCGTAACCTACGAGCAGTACTTC. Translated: CASSPGTSVTYEQYF.

The CDR3 here is CASRVDRGSYEQYF. The CDR3 DNA is TGTGCCAGTAGGGTCGACAGGGGGTCCTACGAGCAGTACTTC. This sequence joins TRBV19 and TRBJ2-7; 9 bases map to TRBD1. Looked up from germline, CDR1 is LNHDA and CDR2 is SQIVND (reference sequence). Losses at the gene ends were 6 bases for V and 1 base for J; bases not matched to a gene: 4. CDR3 length equals 14 residues. The full variable domain, in which reference TRBV19 and TRBJ2-7 provide the parts outside the CDR3, is DGGITQSPKYLFRKEGQNVTLSCEQNLNHDAMYWYRQDPGQGLRLIYYSQIVNDFQKGDIAEGYSVSREKKESFPLTVTSAQKNPTAFYLCASRVDRGSYEQYFGPGTRLTVT.

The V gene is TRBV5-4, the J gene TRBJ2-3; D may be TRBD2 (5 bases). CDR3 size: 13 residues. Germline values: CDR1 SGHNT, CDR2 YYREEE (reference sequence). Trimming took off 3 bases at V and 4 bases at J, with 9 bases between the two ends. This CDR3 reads CASSSTGSDTQYF. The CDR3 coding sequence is TGTGCCAGCAGCTCGACGGGGTCAGATACGCAGTATTTT.

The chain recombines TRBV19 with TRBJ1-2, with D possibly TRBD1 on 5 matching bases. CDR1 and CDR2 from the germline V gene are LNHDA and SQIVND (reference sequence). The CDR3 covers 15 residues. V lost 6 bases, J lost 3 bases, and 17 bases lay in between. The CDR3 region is CASRSLGGTYYGYTF. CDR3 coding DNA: TGTGCCAGTAGGAGTCTTGGGGGGACCTACTATGGCTACACCTTC. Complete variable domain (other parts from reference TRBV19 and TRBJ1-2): DGGITQSPKYLFRKEGQNVTLSCEQNLNHDAMYWYRQDPGQGLRLIYYSQIVNDFQKGDIAEGYSVSREKKESFPLTVTSAQKNPTAFYLCASRSLGGTYYGYTFGSGTRLTVV.

CDR3 residues: CASSDGVSGGYEQYF. Here the CDR3 DNA reads TGTGCCAGCAGTGATGGTGTTAGCGGGGGCTACGAGCAGTACTTC. The chain links TRBV6-1 to TRBJ2-7; 9 bases align to TRBD2. After removal of 3 bases from V and 3 bases from J, the junction contained 6 bases not matched to a gene. This CDR3 comprises 15 residues. Germline CDR1 is MNHNS and CDR2 is SASEGT.

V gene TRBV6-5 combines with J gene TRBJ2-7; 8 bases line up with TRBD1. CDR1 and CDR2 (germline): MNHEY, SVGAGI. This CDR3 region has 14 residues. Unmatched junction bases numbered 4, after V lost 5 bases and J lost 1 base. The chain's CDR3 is CASSRDRMSYEQYF. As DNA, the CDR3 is TGTGCCAGCAGTAGGGACAGGATGTCCTACGAGCAGTACTTC.

Here the CDR3 DNA reads TGCGCCAGCAGCCTAAGTACAGTTTATGGCTACACCTTC. Translated, it gives CASSLSTVYGYTF. V usage is TRBV4-3 and J usage is TRBJ1-2, with D unresolved. The CDR3 totals 13 residues. Per germline, CDR1 LGHNA and CDR2 YSLEER. Trimming took off 4 bases at V and 5 bases at J, with 11 bases between the two ends.

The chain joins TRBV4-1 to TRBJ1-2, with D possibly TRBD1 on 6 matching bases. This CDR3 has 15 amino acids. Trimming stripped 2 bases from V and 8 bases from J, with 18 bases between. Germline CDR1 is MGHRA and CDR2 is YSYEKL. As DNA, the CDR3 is TGCGCCAGCAGCCAACCCACCTCGGGGGCGCGAGGCTACACCTTC. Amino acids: CASSQPTSGARGYTF.

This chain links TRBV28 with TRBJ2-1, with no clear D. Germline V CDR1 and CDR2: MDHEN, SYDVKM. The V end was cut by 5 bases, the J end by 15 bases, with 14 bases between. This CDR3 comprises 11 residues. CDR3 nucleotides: TGTGCCAGCAGTCCAGGACGGCGGCCGTTCTTC. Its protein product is CASSPGRRPFF.

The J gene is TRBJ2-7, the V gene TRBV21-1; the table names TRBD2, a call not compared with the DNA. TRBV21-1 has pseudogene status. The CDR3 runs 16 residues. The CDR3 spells CASSKARGVVPYEQYF. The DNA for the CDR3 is TGTGCCAGTAGCAAAGCGAGAGGAGTTGTCCCCTACGAGCAGTACTTC.

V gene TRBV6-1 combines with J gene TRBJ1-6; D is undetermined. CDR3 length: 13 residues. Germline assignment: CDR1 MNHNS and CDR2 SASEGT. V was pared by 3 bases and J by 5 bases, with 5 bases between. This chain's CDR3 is CASSDTHNSPLHF. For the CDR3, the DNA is TGTGCCAGCAGTGACACCCATAATTCACCCCTCCACTTT.

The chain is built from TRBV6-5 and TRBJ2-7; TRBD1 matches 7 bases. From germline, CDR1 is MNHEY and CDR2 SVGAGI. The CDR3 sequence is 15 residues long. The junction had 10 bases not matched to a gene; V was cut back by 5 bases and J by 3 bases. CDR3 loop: CASSRAGDRLYEQYF. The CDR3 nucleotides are TGTGCCAGCAGTAGGGCCGGGGACAGACTCTACGAGCAGTACTTC.

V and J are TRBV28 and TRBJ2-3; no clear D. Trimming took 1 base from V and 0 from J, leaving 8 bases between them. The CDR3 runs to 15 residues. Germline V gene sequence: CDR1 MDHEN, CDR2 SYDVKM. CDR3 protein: CASSLYYQSTDTQYF. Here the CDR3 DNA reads TGTGCCAGCAGTTTATATTACCAGAGCACAGATACGCAGTATTTT.